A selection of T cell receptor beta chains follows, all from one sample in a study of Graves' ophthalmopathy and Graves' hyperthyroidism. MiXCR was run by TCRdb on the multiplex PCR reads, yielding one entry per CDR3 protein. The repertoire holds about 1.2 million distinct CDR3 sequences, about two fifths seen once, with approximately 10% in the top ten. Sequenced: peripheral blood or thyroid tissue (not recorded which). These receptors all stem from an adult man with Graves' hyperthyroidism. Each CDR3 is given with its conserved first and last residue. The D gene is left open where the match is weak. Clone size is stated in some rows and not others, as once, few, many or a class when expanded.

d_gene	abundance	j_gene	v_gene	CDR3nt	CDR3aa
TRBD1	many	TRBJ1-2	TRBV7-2	TGTGCCAGCAGCATGCCGGGACAGGGGTTCTATGGCTACACCTTC	CASSMPGQGFYGYTF
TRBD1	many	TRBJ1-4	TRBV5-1	TGCGCCAGCAGCTTAGGCGTTACAGGGGGCGCTTTGCCTAATGAAAAACTGTTTTTT	CASSLGVTGGALPNEKLFF
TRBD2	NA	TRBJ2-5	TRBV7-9	TGTGCCAGCAGCCGTCGGACTAGTGCAGAGACCCAGTACTTC	CASSRRTSAETQYF
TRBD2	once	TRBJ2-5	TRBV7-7	TGTGCCAGCAGCGGGGGAACCGGGACTAGCGGTGTCGTAACCCAGTACTTC	CASSGGTGTSGVVTQYF
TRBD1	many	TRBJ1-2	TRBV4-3	TGCGCCAGCAGCCAACGTTTGGACAGGGCTAGGGGCTACACCTTC	CASSQRLDRARGYTF
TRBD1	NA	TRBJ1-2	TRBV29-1	TGCAGCGTTGAAGATCGACAGGGCTATGGCTACACCTTC	CSVEDRQGYGYTF
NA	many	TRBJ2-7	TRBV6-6	TGTGCCAGCAGTCCGGACGGGAACTACGAGCAGTACTTC	CASSPDGNYEQYF
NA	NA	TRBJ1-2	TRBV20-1	TGCAGCCGCTATTCAGGGGCAGGTGGCTACACCTTC	CSRYSGAGGYTF
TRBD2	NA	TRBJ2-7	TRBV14	TGTGCCAGCAGCCAAGCTCTAGCGGGGACCTACGAGCAGTACTTC	CASSQALAGTYEQYF
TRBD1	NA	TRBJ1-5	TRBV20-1	TGCAGTGCTAGAGAACGCTGGACAGGCGTTCTCCTAGGTGGTCAGCCCCAGCATTTT	CSARERWTGVLLGGQPQHF
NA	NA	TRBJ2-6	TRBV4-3	TGCGCCAGCAGCCAAGATACGGTCTCGCTATGGGGGGCCAACGTCCTGACTTTC	CASSQDTVSLWGANVLTF
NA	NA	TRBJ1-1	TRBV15	TGTGCCACCAGCAGGGATCTAGGGGCTGAAGCTTTCTTT	CATSRDLGAEAFF
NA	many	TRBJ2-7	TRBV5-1	TGCGCCAGCAGTCCTTCGGTTGCTAGCGTACCCGAGCAGTACTTC	CASSPSVASVPEQYF
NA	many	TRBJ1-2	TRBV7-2	TGTGCCAGCAGCTCACCCGGTGGGACCTATGGCTACACCTTC	CASSSPGGTYGYTF
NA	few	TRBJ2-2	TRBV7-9	TGTGCCAGCAGCTTAGTTCTGGGGTTTCGCACCGGGGAGCTGTTTTTT	CASSLVLGFRTGELFF
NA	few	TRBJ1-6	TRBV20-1	TGCAGTGCTAGAGATACGTCAGGGTCCTATAATTCACCCCTCCACTTT	CSARDTSGSYNSPLHF
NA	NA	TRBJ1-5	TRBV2	TGTGCCAGCAGTGAGTTCCAGGGAAGGAATCAGCCCCAGCATTTT	CASSEFQGRNQPQHF
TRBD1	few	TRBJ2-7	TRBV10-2	TGCGCCAGCAGTGCCGGACAGGAGTCGACCTACGAGCAGTACTTC	CASSAGQESTYEQYF
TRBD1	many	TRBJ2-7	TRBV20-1	TGCAGTGCTAGGTTGGACAGGGGACGGTACGAGCAGTACTTC	CSARLDRGRYEQYF
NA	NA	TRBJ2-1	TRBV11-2	TGTGCCAGCAGCTTGATTAGCGCATACAATGAGCAGTTCTTC	CASSLISAYNEQFF
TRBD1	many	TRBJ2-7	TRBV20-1	TGCAGTGCTCGGAAGGGACAGGCGACGCGGGAGCAGTACTTC	CSARKGQATREQYF
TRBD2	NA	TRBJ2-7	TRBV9	TGTGCCAGCAGCGTAGCTATAGCGGGAGGGCCTTACGAGCAGTACTTC	CASSVAIAGGPYEQYF